Included here is one TCR beta chain sequence, with context. The antigen remains undetermined. Per the germline V gene, CDR1 is SNHLY and CDR2 is FYNNEI. Germline trimming cut 5 bases from V and 7 bases from J; bases unmatched to any gene: 4. This CDR3 has 14 amino acids. The protocol was immunoSEQ multiplex PCR, while the TCRdb copy is restricted to in-frame clones and leaves out a portion. The sample shows some 56,000 clones, 80% to 90% of them seen only once. The data stem from a study of T cells in localized non-small cell lung cancer. Whole-study findings and limits: There was higher T cell clonality in uninvolved adjacent lung than in tumor, and it was highest there.

The sequence derives from a woman aged 40 to 75 with stage I lung adenocarcinoma. This chain links TRBV2 with TRBJ2-3, with 12 bases matching TRBD2. The source material was peripheral blood, sampled before any cancer treatment. CDR3 in amino acids: CASSTTSGGNTQYF. The CDR3 DNA sequence: TGTGCCAGCAGTACGACTAGCGGGGGAAATACGCAGTATTTT.